Below are 20 T cell receptor beta chains sequenced from a single sample in a study of metastatic and nonmetastatic thyroid tumors. Not a single patient had been given any form of treatment at any point before undergoing thyroid surgery. TCRdb re-analyzed the PCR reads through MiXCR. Among 30,000 to 35,000 clones listed, approximately 17% were seen once. Sequenced material: blood. The origin of the receptors is a female donor with papillary thyroid cancer or a benign thyroid nodule (not recorded which). Some clones in this sample may be carry-over from other donors' samples.

This clone was recorded many times. V gene TRBV7-2 combines with J gene TRBJ1-2, with 9 bases fitting TRBD1. CDR3 length: 14 residues. V shed 5 bases and J 6 bases; nucleotides not matched to a gene: 7. Germline V gene sequence: CDR1 SGHTA, CDR2 FQGNSA. The CDR3 loop reads CASSPRGQGDGYTF. DNA of the CDR3: TGTGCCAGCAGCCCCCGGGGACAGGGCGATGGCTACACCTTC.

This clone was counted at least ten times. This chain uses TRBV10-3 with TRBJ1-5; D uncertain. Trimming stripped 3 bases from V and 4 bases from J, with 4 bases between. CDR3 length: 12 amino acids. Germline lookup yields CDR1 ENHRY and CDR2 SYGVKD. The CDR3 region is CAISDGNQPQHF. The CDR3 nucleotides read TGTGCCATCAGTGATGGGAATCAGCCCCAGCATTTT.

This clone was counted at least ten times. The chain couples TRBV9 to TRBJ2-1; unclear D gene. The CDR3 runs to 15 residues. Germline-derived CDR1 and CDR2 are SGDLS and YYNGEE. Deletions cut 0 bases from V and 6 bases from J, with 13 bases between. The CDR3 region has the DNA TGTGCCAGCAGCGTAGGTATACGGCCGAGCAATGAGCAGTTCTTC. Protein sequence: CASSVGIRPSNEQFF.

This clone was seen many times. This chain connects TRBV9 to TRBJ1-1, with D possibly being TRBD1 (6 bases). Trimming shortened V by 0 bases and J by 8 bases, and 11 bases separated the two germline ends. Germline values: CDR1 SGDLS, CDR2 YYNGEE. This CDR3 is built from 13 residues. In nucleotides, the CDR3 is TGTGCCAGCAGCGTAGACAGGGCGGGGGAAGCTTTCTTT. Translating it yields CASSVDRAGEAFF. Full variable domain (missing parts from reference TRBV9 and TRBJ1-1): DSGVTQTPKHLITATGQRVTLRCSPRSGDLSVYWYQQSLDQGLQFLIQYYNGEERAKGNILERFSAQQFPDLHSELNLSSLELGDSALYFCASSVDRAGEAFFGQGTRLTVV.

This clone has more than one count but fewer than ten. The rearrangement joins TRBV6-1 to TRBJ2-7; a possible D gene is TRBD2 (5 bases). The germline V and J ends were trimmed by 7 bases and 6 bases, with 16 bases remaining between them. CDR3 length: 13 residues. Germline CDR1 and CDR2: MNHNS and SASEGT. The CDR3 here is CASTSGMVLEQYF. In nucleotides, the CDR3 is TGTGCCAGCACGTCCGGGATGGTACTCGAGCAGTACTTC.

The gene calls are TRBV20-1 and TRBJ2-7; D call uncertain. The V and J ends lost 0 bases and 0 bases respectively, with 12 bases between them. The CDR3 length is 15 residues. Germline V gene sequence: CDR1 DFQATT, CDR2 SNEGSKA (reference sequence). The CDR3 DNA reads TGCAGTGCTAGAGAAGCCCGCCGAAACTCCTACGAGCAGTACTTC. It specifies CSAREARRNSYEQYF.

The CDR3 sequence: CASSQAGEIREQYF. CDR3 nucleotide sequence: TGTGCCAGCAGCCAAGCGGGAGAAATACGGGAGCAGTACTTC. This rearrangement joins TRBV4-2 to TRBJ2-7; D possibly corresponds to TRBD2 (6 bases). CDR3 length: 14 amino acids. Germline lookup yields CDR1 LGHNA and CDR2 YNFKEQ. V dropped 1 base and J dropped 7 bases, with 14 bases sitting between them.

Ten or more counts support this clone. V gene TRBV19 combines with J gene TRBJ1-1; D gene ambiguous. CDR1 and CDR2 (germline): LNHDA, SQIVND (reference sequence). V lost 2 bases and J lost 5, with 15 bases in between. The CDR3 loop spans 15 amino acids. CDR3 amino acids: CASSIQPGGSTEAFF. CDR3 nucleotides: TGTGCCAGTAGTATACAACCTGGAGGGAGTACTGAAGCTTTCTTT.

This clone was seen repeatedly, ten times or more. The chain carries TRBV20-1 and TRBJ2-7, with 12 bases aligning to TRBD2. This CDR3 is built from 11 residues. The V and J ends lost 6 bases and 9 bases, in that order; junction bases with no gene match: 3. The germline gives CDR1 DFQATT, CDR2 SNEGSKA (reference sequence). The CDR3 sequence: CSATSGSVQYF. The CDR3 DNA sequence: TGCAGTGCGACTAGCGGGAGTGTGCAGTACTTC.

The sample holds many counts of this clone. The chain combines TRBV9 with TRBJ2-3; the D gene is possibly TRBD2 (5 bases). CDR1 and CDR2 from the germline V gene are SGDLS and YYNGEE. There are 15 residues in the CDR3. V lost 4 bases, J lost 0 bases, and 12 bases lay in between. The CDR3 region has the DNA TGTGCCAGCAGCCCGCAGAGAGGGAGCACAGATACGCAGTATTTT. Translation: CASSPQRGSTDTQYF.

This clone was counted many times. The CDR3 reads CASSYRGPMNTEAFF. As DNA, the CDR3 is TGTGCCAGCAGTTACAGGGGACCGATGAACACTGAAGCTTTCTTT. The chain has TRBV6-2 or TRBV6-3 and TRBJ1-1, with D perhaps TRBD1 (5 bases). V shed 2 bases and J shed 0 bases, with 10 bases lying between them. This CDR3 spans 15 amino acids. Germline values: CDR1 MNHEY, CDR2 SVGEGT.

As regards this clone: Given a much more abundant clone one base away, this may be a read error. This sample also contains other DNA sequences that code for the same CDR3. The chain links TRBV20-1 to TRBJ1-2, with D possibly matching TRBD1 (5 bases). Between the trimmed V and J ends, which lost 1 base and 13 bases, there was a span of 13 bases. The CDR3 sequence is 11 residues long. Germline CDR1 and CDR2: DFQATT and SNEGSKA (reference sequence). For the CDR3, the DNA is TGCAGTGCTAGAGGGGACGGACGACGCACCTTC. It yields the protein CSARGDGRRTF.

This clone was picked up many times. Additional DNA sequences in this sample encode the identical CDR3. The chain links TRBV7-8 to TRBJ2-5; D remains ambiguous. The CDR3 runs to 14 residues. The germline CDR1 and CDR2 sequences are SGHVS and FQNEAQ. The V gene lost 0 bases and the J gene lost 5 bases, with 10 bases spanning the gap. CDR3 sequence reads: CASSLAIAGETQYF. The CDR3 bases are TGTGCCAGCAGCTTAGCTATAGCAGGCGAGACCCAGTACTTC.

At least ten counts were recorded for this clone. V usage is TRBV19 and J usage is TRBJ2-7; TRBD1 might be the D (6 bases). CDR1 and CDR2 from the germline V gene are LNHDA and SQIVND (reference sequence). This CDR3 is built from 13 residues. Trimming took 6 bases from V and 3 from J, leaving 12 bases between them. The CDR3 sequence: CASSGDTLYEQYF. In nucleotides, the CDR3 is TGTGCCAGTAGCGGGGACACGCTCTACGAGCAGTACTTC.

This clone was seen at least ten times. The V and J genes are TRBV10-3 and TRBJ2-3; 10 bases match TRBD2. V dropped 2 bases and J dropped 4; count of bases not matched to a gene: 18. This CDR3 has 20 amino acids. Germline V gene lookup returns CDR1 ENHRY and CDR2 SYGVKD. Here the CDR3 reads CAISEAGVAGGFSKADTQYF. The CDR3 DNA sequence: TGTGCCATCAGTGAGGCCGGGGTAGCGGGGGGTTTCTCCAAGGCAGATACGCAGTATTTT.

Worth noting for this clone: The junction and the germline gene differ at one end; a read error may be behind it. J is TRBJ2-1 and V is TRBV15, with D uncertain. This CDR3 has 15 amino acids. CDR1 and CDR2 (germline): LNHNV, YYDKDF (reference sequence). CDR3 coding DNA: TGTGCCACCATCAGAGGCGGCCTCCTTTTCAATGAGCAGTTCTTC. This gives the protein CATIRGGLLFNEQFF. The full variable domain, in which reference TRBV15 and TRBJ2-1 provide the parts outside the CDR3, is DAMVIQNPRYQVTQFGKPVTLSCSQTLNHNVMYWYQQKSSQAPKLLFHYYDKDFNNEADTPDNFQSRRPNTSFCFLDIRSPGLGDTAMYLCATIRGGLLFNEQFFGPGTRLTVL.

In this sample, this clone turned up many times. The chain recombines TRBV6-2 or TRBV6-3 with TRBJ2-5; the D gene could be TRBD1 or TRBD2 (5 bases each). V shed 10 bases and J shed 2 bases, with 23 bases lying between them. CDR3 size: 16 residues. Germline assignment: CDR1 MNHEY and CDR2 SVGEGT. CDR3 residues: CATRPDWDEIQETQYF. The CDR3 nucleotides read TGTGCCACCAGACCTGATTGGGACGAAATACAAGAGACCCAGTACTTC.

This clone appeared a few times. The chain carries TRBV6-2 or TRBV6-3 and TRBJ2-4; 8 bases are a match to TRBD2. J was trimmed by 3 bases and V by 5 bases; bases with no gene match: 12. Germline CDR1 reads MNHEY; CDR2 reads SVGEGT. CDR3 length equals 17 residues. CDR3 coding DNA: TGTGCCAGCAGTCCCTCCCGGGGGGGGCTCGACAAAAACATTCAGTACTTC. It codes for CASSPSRGGLDKNIQYF.

The sample holds many counts of this clone. This chain links TRBV19 with TRBJ1-1; TRBD1 aligns across 9 bases. The CDR3 has 17 residues. Trimming cost V 4 bases and J 3 bases; bases outside gene matches: 12. Germline values: CDR1 LNHDA, CDR2 SQIVND (reference sequence). The CDR3 spells CASSSHRDRVWDTEAFF. CDR3 nucleotide sequence: TGTGCCAGTAGTAGCCATCGGGACAGGGTTTGGGACACTGAAGCTTTCTTT.

This clone was observed a handful of times. The rearrangement uses TRBV2 and TRBJ1-1; possible D gene TRBD1, 5 bases. CDR3 size: 15 residues. The V end was cut by 6 bases, the J end by 0 bases, with 14 bases between. The V gene's germline CDR1 is SNHLY and CDR2 FYNNEI. The CDR3 DNA reads as TGTGCCAGCAGGCGATCGACAGAAATGAACACTGAAGCTTTCTTT. Its protein product is CASRRSTEMNTEAFF.